The 2 T cell receptor beta chains below all came from one sample that was sequenced in a study of Graves' ophthalmopathy and Graves' hyperthyroidism (dated by TCRdb to the late 2010s). Sequencing took place on an Illumina HiSeq 2000. For repertoire sequencing, TCR beta CDR3 regions were amplified from RNA transcripts. HTBI primers and the Qiagen OneStep RT-PCR kit were used in a first-round RT-PCR, which was followed by a second-round multiplex PCR, size selection and purification. Using fastp at Q25 and MiXCR, TCRdb reprocessed the public reads and kept productive beta chains. Entries are consolidated by CDR3 protein sequence, retaining the most common genes and DNA. Recorded for this sample are hundreds of thousands of distinct CDR3 sequences; over 40% of them occurred a single time. The ten biggest clones cover 3% to 3.5% of the sample. The sequenced material came from peripheral blood. These receptors were taken from an adult man with Graves' ophthalmopathy.

The chain has TRBV2 and TRBJ1-6; D gene uncertain. V was pared by 8 bases and J by 0 bases, with 11 bases between. The CDR3 contains 15 residues. Germline-derived CDR1 and CDR2 are SNHLY and FYNNEI. The CDR3 sequence: CASRGTSSYNSPLHF. The CDR3 nucleotides are TGTGCCAGCCGAGGAACCTCCTCCTATAATTCACCCCTCCACTTT.

This clonotype was counted ten times or more. The chain employs TRBV15 and TRBJ2-7, with TRBD2 as a possible D gene (6 bases). Germline-derived CDR1 and CDR2 are LNHNV and YYDKDF (reference sequence). The V gene lost 0 bases and the J gene lost 1 base, with 13 bases spanning the gap. The CDR3 length is 16 residues. CDR3 nucleotides: TGTGCCACCAGCAGAGATCTGGGAGGAGTGTCCTACGAGCAGTACTTC. This encodes CATSRDLGGVSYEQYF.